This TCR beta chain was observed in a study of cytomegalovirus exposure and HLA in healthy donors. Findings and limits, study-wide: Later, an analysis showed that TCR beta chains associated with HLA were more clonally expanded than others that were equally common.

Worth noting for this clone: Its antigen is not known.

With 60 Vbeta and 13 Jbeta primers, the PCR was carried out. Clones were read by immunoSEQ multiplex PCR, and TCRdb kept only the in-frame ones, dropping some. This sample has just over 95,000 clones, with around three quarters found just once. V lost 5 bases and J lost 7, with 13 bases in between. Germline V gives CDR1 SGHTS, CDR2 YDEGEE. The CDR3 covers 13 residues. Sequencing input: PBMCs. The chain joins TRBV5-8 to TRBJ2-1, with a tentative D call TRBD2 (6 bases). This TCR was sampled from a human donor in good health. CDR3 bases: TGTGCCAGCAGGCCAAGGGGAGGTAATGAGCAGTTCTTC. Protein sequence: CASRPRGGNEQFF.